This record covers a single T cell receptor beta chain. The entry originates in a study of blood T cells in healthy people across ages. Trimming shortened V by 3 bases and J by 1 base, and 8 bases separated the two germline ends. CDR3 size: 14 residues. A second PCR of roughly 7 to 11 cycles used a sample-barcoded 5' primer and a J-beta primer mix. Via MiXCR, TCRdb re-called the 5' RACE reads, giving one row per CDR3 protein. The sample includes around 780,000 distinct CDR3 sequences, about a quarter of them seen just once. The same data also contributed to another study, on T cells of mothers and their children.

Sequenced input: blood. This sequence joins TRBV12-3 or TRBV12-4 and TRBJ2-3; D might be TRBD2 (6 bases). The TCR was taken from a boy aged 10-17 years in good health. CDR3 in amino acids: CASSFGTGTDTQYF. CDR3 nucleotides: TGTGCCAGCAGTTTTGGGACTGGCACAGATACGCAGTATTTT.